The 8 T cell receptor beta chains in this list originate from one sample, sequenced in a study of blood T cell repertoires in COVID-19. Data came from immunoSEQ multiplex PCR; TCRdb stores just in-frame clones and leaves some out. The table includes under 300,000 clones, about 90% detected once. Sequencing input: peripheral blood. The receptors were gathered from a woman in her 30s with COVID-19, enrolled during active disease.

The V and J genes are TRBV5-4 and TRBJ2-7; TRBD2 agrees at 9 bases. Germline V gene data show CDR1 as SGHNT and CDR2 as YYREEE (reference sequence). The CDR3 sequence is 13 residues long. Trimming at V came to 7 bases and at J to 9 bases, leaving 11 bases not matched to a gene. CDR3 sequence: CASSSSGATGQYF. The CDR3 DNA follows: TGTGCCAGCTCATCTAGCGGGGCTACTGGGCAGTACTTC.

V gene TRBV4-1 combines with J gene TRBJ2-7; a possible D gene is TRBD2 (7 bases). The germline gives CDR1 MGHRA, CDR2 YSYEKL. CDR3 length: 15 amino acids. Trimming shortened V by 3 bases and J by 3 bases, and 15 bases separated the two germline ends. The DNA for the CDR3 is TGCGCCAGCAGCCAGGGCGTTAGGGGGGGCTACGAGCAGTACTTC. Its protein is CASSQGVRGGYEQYF.

The CDR3 reads CASIMTSGGTGELFF. For the CDR3, the DNA is TGTGCCAGCATCATGACTAGCGGGGGCACCGGGGAGCTGTTTTTT. The V gene is TRBV7-9, the J gene TRBJ2-2, with 12 bases identical to TRBD2. The CDR3 is 15 amino acids. The ends lost 7 bases at V and 4 bases at J; junction bases unmatched: 4. Germline V CDR1 and CDR2: SEHNR, FQNEAQ (reference sequence).

The rearrangement joins TRBV14 to TRBJ1-2, with a possible D match to TRBD1 (5 bases). There are 15 residues in the CDR3. Germline V lookup: CDR1 SGHDN, CDR2 FVKESK. The ends were cut back, 2 bases at V and 6 bases at J, with 16 bases in the middle. The CDR3 region has the DNA TGTGCCAGCAGCCAAAATGGGTGGCAGGGTGATGGCTACACCTTC. This translates into CASSQNGWQGDGYTF. The variable domain in full, completed from reference TRBV14 and TRBJ1-2, reads EAGVTQFPSHSVIEKGQTVTLRCDPISGHDNLYWYRRVMGKEIKFLLHFVKESKQDESGMPNNRFLAERTGGTYSTLKVQPAELEDSGVYFCASSQNGWQGDGYTFGSGTRLTVV.

This chain joins TRBV19 and TRBJ1-1, with 8 bases matching TRBD1. V gave up 7 bases and J gave up 1 base; unmatched junction bases: 11. Germline V gives CDR1 LNHDA, CDR2 SQIVND (reference sequence). CDR3 length equals 16 residues. DNA of the CDR3: TGTGCCAGTAAGAGGTTAACAGGGGGGGGGAACACTGAAGCTTTCTTT. Translating it yields CASKRLTGGGNTEAFF.

The chain joins TRBV2 to TRBJ2-7; 9 bases fit TRBD2. The CDR3 extends over 16 amino acids. After removal of 7 bases from V and 3 bases from J, the junction contained 13 bases not matched to a gene. The germline V gene encodes CDR1 SNHLY and CDR2 FYNNEI. The CDR3 is CASTRGLAGTRYEQYF. CDR3 sequence (DNA): TGTGCCAGCACCCGAGGGCTAGCGGGGACCCGCTACGAGCAGTACTTC.

Points on this clone: The same CDR3 also results from other DNA sequences found in this sample. The chain recombines TRBV19 with TRBJ1-1; D remains ambiguous. CDR1 is LNHDA and CDR2 is SQIVND in the germline V gene (reference sequence). This CDR3 is 14 amino acids long. V was cut by 0 bases and J by 5 bases, with 10 bases left in between. The CDR3 protein is CASSIDRGGTEAFF. In DNA, the CDR3 is TGTGCCAGTAGTATAGATCGAGGAGGGACTGAAGCTTTCTTT.

V is TRBV5-6 and J is TRBJ2-5; D is undetermined. Trimming left V 4 bases short and J 6 bases short, with 13 bases between. The CDR3 is made up of 13 amino acids. CDR1 is SGHDT and CDR2 is YYEEEE in the germline V gene. The CDR3: CASSHIGLQTQYF. DNA for the CDR3: TGTGCCAGCAGCCATATCGGGTTGCAGACCCAGTACTTC.